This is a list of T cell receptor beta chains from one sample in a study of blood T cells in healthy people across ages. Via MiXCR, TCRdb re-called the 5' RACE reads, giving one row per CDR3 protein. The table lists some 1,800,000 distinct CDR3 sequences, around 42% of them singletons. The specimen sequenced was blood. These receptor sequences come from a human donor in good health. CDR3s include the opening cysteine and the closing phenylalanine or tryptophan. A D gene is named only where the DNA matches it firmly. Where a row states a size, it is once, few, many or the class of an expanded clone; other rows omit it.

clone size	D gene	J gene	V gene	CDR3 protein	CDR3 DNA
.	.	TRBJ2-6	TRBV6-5	CASRGGRSSGANVLTF	TGTGCCAGCAGGGGGGGCAGGAGCTCTGGGGCCAACGTCCTGACTTTC
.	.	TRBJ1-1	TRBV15	CATNPAGNTEAFF	TGTGCCACCAACCCGGCCGGGAACACTGAAGCTTTCTTT
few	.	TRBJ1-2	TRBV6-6	CASSYGQGLDYGYTF	TGTGCCAGCAGTTACGGGCAGGGGCTTGATTATGGCTACACCTTC
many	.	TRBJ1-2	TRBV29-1	CSVGQSPGYTF	TGCAGCGTAGGACAGTCTCCTGGCTACACCTTC
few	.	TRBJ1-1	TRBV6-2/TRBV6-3	CASSYSIGKAFF	TGTGCCAGCAGTTACTCGATAGGTAAAGCTTTCTTT
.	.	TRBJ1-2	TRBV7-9	CASSIPGQPTNYGYTF	TGTGCCAGCAGCATACCGGGGCAACCTACTAACTATGGCTACACCTTC
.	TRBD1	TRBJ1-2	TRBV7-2	CASTPGQLGGYTF	TGTGCCAGCACTCCGGGACAGTTAGGTGGCTACACCTTC
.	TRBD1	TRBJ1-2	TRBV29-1	CSVGTGRDGYTF	TGCAGCGTTGGGACAGGGAGGGATGGCTACACCTTC
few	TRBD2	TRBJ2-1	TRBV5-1	CASSSSGGADKGSYNEQFF	TGCGCCAGCAGCTCGAGCGGGGGGGCGGATAAGGGCTCCTACAATGAGCAGTTCTTC
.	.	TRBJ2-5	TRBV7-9	CASSPHATDRQTQYF	TGTGCCAGCAGCCCCCACGCGACAGATCGTCAGACCCAGTACTTC
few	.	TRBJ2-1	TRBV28	CASSSVQEVSSYNEQFF	TGTGCCAGCAGTTCAGTTCAGGAGGTCAGCTCCTACAATGAGCAGTTCTTC
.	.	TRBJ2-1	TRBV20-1	CSASTAYNEQFF	TGCAGTGCTAGTACGGCCTACAATGAGCAGTTCTTC
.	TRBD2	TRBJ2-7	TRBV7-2	CASSLIAGDEQYF	TGTGCCAGCAGCCTCATAGCGGGGGACGAGCAGTACTTC
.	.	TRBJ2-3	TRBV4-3	CASSPRVARTDTQYF	TGCGCCAGCAGCCCCAGGGTCGCACGCACAGATACGCAGTATTTT
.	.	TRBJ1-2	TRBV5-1	CASSLGSLYYGYTF	TGCGCCAGCAGCTTGGGTAGCCTCTACTATGGCTACACCTTC
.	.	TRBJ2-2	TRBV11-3	CASSSLPLGELFF	TGTGCCAGCAGCTCCCTCCCACTCGGGGAGCTGTTTTTT
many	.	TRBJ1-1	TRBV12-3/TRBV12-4	CASRNIRVEAFF	TGTGCCAGCAGGAATATTCGGGTTGAAGCTTTCTTT
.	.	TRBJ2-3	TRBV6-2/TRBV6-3	CATNPQAEEWTQYF	TGTGCCACCAACCCACAGGCCGAGGAGTGGACGCAGTATTTT
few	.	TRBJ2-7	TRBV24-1	CATSPVGSDYEQYF	TGTGCCACTTCTCCCGTCGGATCCGATTACGAGCAGTACTTC
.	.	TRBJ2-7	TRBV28	CATGGLYEQYF	TGTGCCACCGGTGGCCTCTACGAGCAGTACTTC
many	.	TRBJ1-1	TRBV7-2	CASSYRETEAFF	TGTGCCAGCAGCTATCGGGAAACTGAAGCTTTCTTT
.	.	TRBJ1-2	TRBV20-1	CSARDLGRPRGYTF	TGCAGTGCTAGAGATCTCGGCCGACCCAGGGGCTACACCTTC
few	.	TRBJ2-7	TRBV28	CASRLGGNLRGQYF	TGTGCCAGCAGGCTAGGGGGTAACCTACGAGGGCAGTACTTC
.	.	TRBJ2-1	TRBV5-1	CASSFPSPHEQFF	TGCGCCAGCAGCTTTCCTAGTCCCCATGAGCAGTTCTTC
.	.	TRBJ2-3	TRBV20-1	CSARVPGVDTQYF	TGCAGTGCTAGAGTTCCCGGGGTGGATACGCAGTATTTT
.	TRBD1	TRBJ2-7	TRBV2	CASSEADRGRYEQYF	TGTGCCAGCAGTGAGGCGGACAGGGGGAGATACGAGCAGTACTTC
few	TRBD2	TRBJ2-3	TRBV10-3	CAIRETSGGGTDTQYF	TGTGCCATCAGGGAGACTAGCGGGGGGGGCACAGATACGCAGTATTTT
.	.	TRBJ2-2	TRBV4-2	CASSQDTPGLVGTGELFF	TGTGCCAGCAGCCAAGATACTCCCGGGCTAGTCGGGACCGGGGAGCTGTTTTTT
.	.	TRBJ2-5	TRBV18	CASSPLDGDQETQYF	TGTGCCAGCTCACCACTGGACGGGGATCAAGAGACCCAGTACTTC
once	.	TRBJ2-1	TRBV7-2	CASSSGTPSSYNEQFF	TGTGCCAGCAGCTCCGGGACACCGAGCTCCTACAATGAGCAGTTCTTC
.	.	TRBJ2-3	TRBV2	CASNPWSDRASTDTQYF	TGTGCCAGCAACCCTTGGAGCGACAGAGCTAGCACAGATACGCAGTATTTT
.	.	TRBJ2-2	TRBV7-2	CASSIRVQGLNTGELFF	TGTGCCAGCAGTATAAGGGTGCAGGGGCTAAACACCGGGGAGCTGTTTTTT
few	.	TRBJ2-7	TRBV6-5	CASWSGGPEQYF	TGTGCCAGCTGGAGTGGGGGGCCCGAGCAGTACTTC
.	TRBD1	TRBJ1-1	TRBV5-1	CASSPTISPGQGYTEAFF	TGCGCCAGCAGCCCGACGATTAGTCCGGGACAGGGTTACACTGAAGCTTTCTTT
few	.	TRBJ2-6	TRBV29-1	CSVVRANVLTF	TGCAGCGTAGTGCGGGCCAACGTCCTGACTTTC
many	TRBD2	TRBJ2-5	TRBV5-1	CASSTLAGGEETQYF	TGCGCCAGCAGCACCCTAGCGGGGGGCGAAGAGACCCAGTACTTC
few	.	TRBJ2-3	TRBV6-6	CASGRGQDTQYF	TGTGCCAGCGGTCGCGGACAAGATACGCAGTATTTT
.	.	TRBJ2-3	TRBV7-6	CTSSLPLRLDTQYF	TGTACCAGCAGCTTACCGCTTCGTTTGGATACGCAGTATTTT
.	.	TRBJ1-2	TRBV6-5	CASSSGSGSGYTF	TGTGCCAGCAGTTCAGGGTCCGGGAGCGGCTACACCTTC
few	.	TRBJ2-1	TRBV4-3	CASSQDPIGFDEQFF	TGCGCCAGCAGCCAAGACCCTATTGGGTTCGATGAGCAGTTCTTC
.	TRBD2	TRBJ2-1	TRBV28	CASSTLGSGGYQETQFF	TGTGCCAGCAGTACCCTGGGGAGCGGGGGATACCAAGAGACCCAGTTCTTC
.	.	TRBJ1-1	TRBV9	CASSVEKGVNTEAFF	TGTGCCAGCAGCGTAGAAAAGGGAGTAAATACTGAAGCTTTCTTT
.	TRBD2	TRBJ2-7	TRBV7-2	CASSLGPGGGAEEQYF	TGTGCCAGCAGCTTAGGACCGGGCGGGGGGGCTGAAGAGCAGTACTTC
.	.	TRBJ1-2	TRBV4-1	CASSQDWLADGYTF	TGCGCCAGCAGCCAAGATTGGTTAGCGGATGGCTACACCTTC
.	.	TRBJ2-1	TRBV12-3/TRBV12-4	CASSLRGAGAYNEQFF	TGTGCCAGCAGTTTGCGTGGAGCAGGGGCCTACAATGAGCAGTTCTTC
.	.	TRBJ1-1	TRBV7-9	CASSLWGRITEAFF	TGTGCCAGCAGCTTATGGGGTCGGATCACTGAAGCTTTCTTT
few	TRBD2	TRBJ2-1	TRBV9	CASSQSGGSSYNEQFF	TGTGCCAGCAGCCAGAGCGGGGGGAGTTCCTACAATGAGCAGTTCTTC
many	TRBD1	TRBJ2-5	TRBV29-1	CSAPTGQGAETQYF	TGCAGCGCCCCAACCGGACAGGGGGCTGAGACCCAGTACTTC
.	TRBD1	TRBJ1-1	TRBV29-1	CSVGPGTGVRAFF	TGCAGCGTTGGTCCCGGGACAGGGGTTAGAGCTTTCTTT
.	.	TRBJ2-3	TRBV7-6	CASSLSVAAVPSTDTQYF	TGTGCCAGCAGCTTATCAGTAGCGGCAGTCCCTAGCACAGATACGCAGTATTTT
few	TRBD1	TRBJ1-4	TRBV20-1	CSASQGQGVEKLFF	TGCAGTGCTAGTCAGGGACAGGGGGTTGAAAAACTGTTTTTT
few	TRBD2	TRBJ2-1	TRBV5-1	CASSSGTSGVYNEQFF	TGCGCCAGCAGCTCAGGGACTAGCGGGGTCTACAATGAGCAGTTCTTC
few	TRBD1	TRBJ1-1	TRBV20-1	CSARKGAFLTTEAFF	TGCAGTGCTAGAAAGGGGGCTTTTCTTACCACTGAAGCTTTCTTT
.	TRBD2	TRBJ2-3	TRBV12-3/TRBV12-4	CASSVSGRPTDTQYF	TGTGCCAGCAGCGTTAGCGGGAGACCCACAGATACGCAGTATTTT
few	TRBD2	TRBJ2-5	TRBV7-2	CASSQHLTGGQETQYF	TGTGCCAGCAGCCAGCATTTAACGGGGGGGCAAGAGACCCAGTACTTC